The 28 T cell receptor beta chains in this list originate from one sample, sequenced in a study of blood T cell repertoires in COVID-19. The data were produced by immunoSEQ multiplex PCR, yet TCRdb's version contains in-frame clones alone and is incomplete. Of about 220,000 clones listed, 75% to 85% are singletons. Material: peripheral blood. These TCRs come from a middle-aged man with active or convalescent COVID-19.

The V gene is TRBV5-1, the J gene TRBJ2-1; 15 bases are a match to TRBD2. J gave up 7 bases and V 3 bases, and 5 bases lay outside the gene matches. This CDR3 is 16 amino acids long. CDR1 is SGHRS, CDR2 YFSETQ, per germline. The CDR3 reads CASSSGLAGGENEQFF. In DNA, the CDR3 is TGCGCCAGCAGCTCAGGACTAGCGGGAGGGGAGAATGAGCAGTTCTTC.

In this sample, this clone turned up a few times. J is TRBJ1-1 and V is TRBV2, with D possibly being TRBD1 (6 bases). V was cut by 3 bases and J by 7 bases, with 12 bases left in between. CDR3 length equals 13 residues. Germline V lookup: CDR1 SNHLY, CDR2 FYNNEI. The CDR3 reads CASSDSGQNEAFF. CDR3 in DNA: TGTGCCAGCAGTGACTCCGGACAGAATGAAGCTTTCTTT.

This clone was observed a single time. The V gene is TRBV7-9, the J gene TRBJ2-1; unclear D gene. Trimming removed 1 base from V and 13 bases from J, with 11 bases in between. Germline-derived CDR1 and CDR2 are SEHNR and FQNEAQ (reference sequence). CDR3 size: 12 residues. The chain's CDR3 is CASSLDLVPQFF. The CDR3 DNA follows: TGTGCCAGCAGCTTAGACCTAGTGCCTCAGTTCTTC.

The V and J genes are TRBV18 and TRBJ1-2; TRBD1 might be the D (5 bases). This CDR3 has 15 residues. Germline V lookup: CDR1 KGHSH, CDR2 LQKENI. V was trimmed by 1 base and J by 3 bases, leaving 12 bases between them. CDR3 amino acids: CASSPRWGLDYGYTF. In nucleotides, the CDR3 is TGTGCCAGCTCACCACGGTGGGGACTTGACTATGGCTACACCTTC.

The chain uses TRBV7-9 and TRBJ1-1; a weak D match, TRBD1 (6 bases). The germline gives CDR1 SEHNR, CDR2 FQNEAQ (reference sequence). The CDR3 totals 14 residues. V lost 5 bases, J lost 2 bases, and 12 bases lay in between. CDR3 in amino acids: CASSPDGTNTEAFF. CDR3 nucleotide sequence: TGTGCCAGCAGCCCAGACGGGACAAACACTGAAGCTTTCTTT.

V and J are TRBV6-6 and TRBJ1-6, with D possibly TRBD1 on 6 matching bases. CDR3 length equals 13 residues. Germline CDR1 is MNHNY and CDR2 is SVGAGI (reference sequence). V was trimmed by 9 bases and J by 8 bases, leaving 14 bases between them. CDR3 sequence reads: CASGRGLDSPLHF. The CDR3 DNA sequence: TGTGCCAGTGGCAGGGGTTTGGATTCACCCCTCCACTTT.

V usage is TRBV20-1 and J usage is TRBJ2-3; D gene uncertain. The CDR3 runs 14 residues. V lost 3 bases, J lost 0 bases, and 10 bases lay in between. Germline V lookup: CDR1 DFQATT, CDR2 SNEGSKA (reference sequence). The CDR3 loop is CSASGRPSTDTQYF. The CDR3, as DNA: TGCAGTGCTAGTGGCAGGCCTAGCACAGATACGCAGTATTTT.

CDR3 sequence reads: CASSQRDRSYEQYF. The CDR3 nucleotides are TGTGCCAGCAGCCAGCGGGACAGATCCTACGAGCAGTACTTC. This rearrangement joins TRBV3-1 (or the pseudogene TRBV3-2) to TRBJ2-7; TRBD1 might be the D (7 bases). Germline assignment: CDR1 LGHDT and CDR2 YNNKEL (reference sequence). This CDR3 region has 14 residues. Trimming left V 3 bases short and J 1 base short, with 10 bases between.

The chain links TRBV7-9 to TRBJ2-3; TRBD2 aligns across 8 bases. Trimming at V came to 8 bases and at J to 2 bases, leaving 6 bases not matched to a gene. The CDR3 extends over 14 amino acids. Germline V gene data show CDR1 as SEHNR and CDR2 as FQNEAQ (reference sequence). The CDR3 loop reads CASGPGGDTDTQYF. As DNA, the CDR3 is TGTGCCAGCGGACCCGGGGGGGACACAGATACGCAGTATTTT.

The gene calls are TRBV5-5 and TRBJ2-6; possibly TRBD1 for D (6 bases). The germline gives CDR1 SGHKS, CDR2 YYEKEE (reference sequence). The CDR3 spans 15 residues. V shed 0 bases and J shed 2 bases, with 6 bases lying between them. The CDR3 is CASSLEGAGANVLTF. Here the CDR3 DNA reads TGTGCCAGCAGCTTGGAGGGGGCTGGGGCCAACGTCCTGACTTTC.

The chain joins TRBV6-2 or TRBV6-3 to TRBJ1-2; 7 nucleotides match TRBD1. Germline CDR1 is MNHEY and CDR2 is SVGEGT. The CDR3 covers 16 residues. V gave up 6 bases and J gave up 3 bases; unmatched junction bases: 13. CDR3 sequence reads: CASSTAGQEPHYGYTF. As DNA, the CDR3 is TGTGCCAGCAGCACTGCCGGACAGGAACCGCACTATGGCTACACCTTC.

This rearrangement joins TRBV28 to TRBJ1-6; TRBD1 matches at 8 bases. With V trimmed by 2 bases and J by 6 bases, 3 bases remained unmatched. The germline V gene has CDR1 MDHEN and CDR2 SYDVKM. The CDR3 contains 15 residues. CDR3 amino acids: CASSLIGQGNSPLHF. CDR3 sequence (DNA): TGTGCCAGCAGTTTAATTGGACAGGGTAATTCACCCCTCCACTTT. The complete variable domain, with remaining parts taken from reference TRBV28 and TRBJ1-6, reads DVKVTQSSRYLVKRTGEKVFLECVQDMDHENMFWYRQDPGLGLRLIYFSYDVKMKEKGDIPEGYSVSREKKERFSLILESASTNQTSMYLCASSLIGQGNSPLHFGNGTRLTVT.

V usage is TRBV29-1 and J usage is TRBJ1-1; D gene ambiguous. Germline CDR1 is SQVTM and CDR2 is ANQGSEA. V was shortened by 3 bases and J by 7 bases, with 9 bases between the two germline ends. The CDR3 length is 11 residues. The CDR3 region is CSVDRGREAFF. Written as DNA, the CDR3 is TGCAGCGTTGATCGAGGTCGTGAAGCTTTCTTT.

V is TRBV7-9 and J is TRBJ1-2; D gene uncertain. Germline CDR1 SEHNR, CDR2 FQNEAQ (reference sequence). The CDR3 is 15 amino acids. Between the trimmed V and J ends, which lost 1 base and 2 bases, there was a span of 11 bases. The CDR3 region is CASSLGRDVNYGYTF. The CDR3 region has the DNA TGTGCCAGCAGCTTAGGGCGGGATGTCAACTATGGCTACACCTTC.

The chain carries TRBV15 and TRBJ1-5; a weak D match, TRBD1 (6 bases). With 5 bases removed from V and 6 bases from J, the gap between germline ends came to 17 bases. The CDR3 covers 15 residues. From germline, CDR1 is LNHNV and CDR2 YYDKDF (reference sequence). The CDR3 loop is CATSPGGGRAQPQHF. The DNA of the CDR3 is TGTGCCACCAGCCCAGGAGGGGGGAGGGCTCAGCCCCAGCATTTT.

The chain employs TRBV4-3 and TRBJ2-1, with TRBD1 as a possible D gene (6 bases). V shed 4 bases and J shed 2 bases, with 9 bases lying between them. This CDR3 is built from 14 residues. CDR1 is LGHNA and CDR2 is YSLEER in the germline V gene. The CDR3 is CASSRGGTYNEQFF. DNA for the CDR3: TGCGCCAGCAGCCGTGGGGGCACCTACAATGAGCAGTTCTTC.

This clone appeared once. V gene TRBV11-2 combines with J gene TRBJ2-1; the D is unclear. From germline, CDR1 is SGHAT and CDR2 FQNNGV. Trimming took off 5 bases at V and 5 bases at J, with 7 bases between the two ends. The CDR3 spans 12 residues. CDR3 coding DNA: TGTGCCAGCAGCCCCAAGCACAATGAGCAGTTCTTC. Residues: CASSPKHNEQFF.

This clone was seen once. V gene TRBV3-1 (or the pseudogene TRBV3-2) combines with J gene TRBJ1-2; no reliable D call. CDR3 length equals 14 residues. The germline CDR1 and CDR2 sequences are LGHDT and YNNKEL (reference sequence). The V and J ends lost 4 bases and 4 bases respectively, with 13 bases between them. In nucleotides, the CDR3 is TGTGCCAGCAGCCCATATCCGGAGGGCTATGGCTACACCTTC. Translating gives CASSPYPEGYGYTF.

The chain is built from TRBV5-6 and TRBJ1-4; maybe TRBD1 (5 bases). In germline, CDR1 is SGHDT, CDR2 YYEEEE. Deletions cut 4 bases from V and 7 bases from J, with 14 bases between. The CDR3 covers 14 residues. CDR3 in amino acids: CASSTDSNGEKLFF. The CDR3 DNA sequence: TGTGCCAGCAGCACCGACAGCAACGGTGAAAAACTGTTTTTT.

J is TRBJ1-5 and V is TRBV2; D is ambiguous. Germline V gene lookup returns CDR1 SNHLY and CDR2 FYNNEI. Between the trimmed V and J ends, which lost 3 bases and 5 bases, there was a span of 11 bases. The CDR3 extends over 14 amino acids. The CDR3 coding sequence is TGTGCCAGCAGTGAGAGCTTGGCGGATCAGCCCCAGCATTTT. Protein: CASSESLADQPQHF.

Comment on this clone: This specimen includes other DNA sequences encoding the same CDR3. This rearrangement joins TRBV2 to TRBJ2-7; perhaps TRBD1 as D (5 bases). Deletions cut 2 bases from V and 3 bases from J, with 5 bases between. Germline V CDR1 and CDR2: SNHLY, FYNNEI. This CDR3 is 12 amino acids long. The CDR3 nucleotides are TGTGCCAGCAGTGAACAGGGCTACGAGCAGTACGTC. As protein: CASSEQGYEQYV.

The chain links TRBV10-3 to TRBJ2-3; possible D gene TRBD2, 5 bases. Germline V gene sequence: CDR1 ENHRY, CDR2 SYGVKD. The CDR3 extends over 15 amino acids. Trimming cost V 0 bases and J 0 bases, with 7 bases left between them. DNA of the CDR3: TGTGCCATCAGTGAGTCCCGGACTAGCACAGATACGCAGTATTTT. Translating gives CAISESRTSTDTQYF.

The rearrangement joins TRBV6-2 or TRBV6-3 to TRBJ2-7, with 9 bases identical to TRBD1. Germline CDR1 and CDR2: MNHEY and SVGEGT. After removal of 2 bases from V and 3 bases from J, the junction contained 5 bases not matched to a gene. The CDR3 has 15 residues. The CDR3 loop reads CASSYPGQGFYEQYV. DNA of the CDR3: TGTGCCAGCAGTTACCCCGGACAGGGGTTCTACGAGCAGTACGTC.

This clone was seen only a few times. The chain has TRBV7-6 and TRBJ2-3; 11 bases match TRBD2. The germline V gene has CDR1 SGHVS and CDR2 FNYEAQ. With 5 bases clipped from V and 0 bases from J, the junction kept 19 bases outside the gene matches. The CDR3 contains 21 residues. The CDR3 region is CASSLTGTYGTSGPSTDTQYF. The CDR3 DNA is TGTGCCAGCAGCCTCACCGGGACATATGGGACTAGCGGACCTAGCACAGATACGCAGTATTTT.

This clone appeared once. The V gene is TRBV18, the J gene TRBJ1-2; 7 bases are shared with TRBD1. This CDR3 is 14 amino acids long. CDR1 and CDR2 (germline): KGHSH, LQKENI. Trimming at V came to 3 bases and at J to 4 bases, leaving 5 bases not matched to a gene. This CDR3 is CASSPGTEAYGYTF. CDR3 nucleotide sequence: TGTGCCAGCTCACCCGGGACAGAGGCCTATGGCTACACCTTC.

A single count supports this clone. This chain links TRBV5-4 with TRBJ2-5, with D maybe TRBD2 (5 bases). V lost 4 bases, J lost 5 bases, and 9 bases lay in between. Germline CDR1 reads SGHNT; CDR2 reads YYREEE (reference sequence). The length of the CDR3 is 12 residues. CDR3 amino acids: CASSRTGETQYF. The CDR3 coding sequence is TGTGCCAGCAGCCGGACGGGGGAGACCCAGTACTTC.

This rearrangement joins TRBV7-8 to TRBJ1-1, with D perhaps TRBD1 (6 bases). The ends were cut back, 1 base at V and 2 bases at J, with 11 bases in the middle. Germline CDR1 is SGHVS and CDR2 is FQNEAQ. The CDR3 loop spans 15 amino acids. In DNA form, the CDR3 reads TGTGCCAGCAGCTTAGGGGGGCTGGATAACACTGAAGCTTTCTTT. This sequence encodes CASSLGGLDNTEAFF.

J is TRBJ1-4 and V is TRBV14; TRBD1 might be the D (5 bases). Germline V gives CDR1 SGHDN, CDR2 FVKESK. The CDR3 covers 13 residues. Trimming took 7 bases from V and 4 from J, leaving 10 bases between them. CDR3 DNA sequence: TGTGCCAGCAACCGGGGGTTTAATGAAAAACTGTTTTTT. Its translation: CASNRGFNEKLFF.